This TCR beta chain was sequenced in a study of sequential checkpoint blockade in melanoma. Across the whole study: First-line arms were nivolumab then ipilimumab, or the reverse, randomized 1:1. Both treatment sequences were followed by maintenance nivolumab.

The CDR3 spans 16 residues. The V end was cut by 2 bases, the J end by 2 bases, with 16 bases between. Germline CDR1 is LGHNA and CDR2 is YNFKEQ. The treatment was: randomized to nivolumab then ipilimumab (arm A) or the reverse (arm B). No patient had prior DNA-damaging chemotherapy. PBMC sorting kept live CD3+CD8+ cells without CD19 or CD56. The repertoire was sequenced with immunoSEQ multiplex PCR; TCRdb's copy has only in-frame clones and lacks some. The table includes about 20,000 clones, around four fifths detected once. Sample: CD8+ T cells sorted from blood (inferred from file names), taken from a patient given nivolumab and ipilimumab in sequence. This clonotype originated in a human donor with melanoma. V is TRBV4-2 and J is TRBJ2-7, with a weak D call TRBD1 (5 bases). CDR3 in DNA: TGTGCCAGCAGCCAACGGAACAGGTCGTCTACCTACGAGCAGTACTTC. Its translation is CASSQRNRSSTYEQYF.